Listed below are T cell receptor beta chains from one sample, sequenced in a study of response to subunit inactivated influenza vaccine. MiXCR, applied by TCRdb to the RT-PCR reads, yields one record per CDR3 protein. In the table there are about 170,000 distinct CDR3 sequences, about an eighth of which are singletons. These data were also filed under a second study, of T cells expressing NK-cell markers.

The input for sequencing was CD8+ T cells sorted from PBMCs, taken less than 13 days after vaccination. All receptors come from a man aged 50-60 years who received an inactivated influenza vaccine. CDR3s leave out the opening cysteine and the closing phenylalanine or tryptophan.

TRBJ2-5 | TRBV7-9 | ASSHLNKPGGETQY
TRBJ2-7 | TRBV27 | ASGRDRIHEQY
TRBJ2-1 | TRBV5-5 | ASSLTDNDQF
TRBJ2-1 | TRBV6-2/TRBV6-3 | ASKLIQEFREQF
TRBJ1-2 | TRBV29-1 | SVEDGSRGDYGYT
TRBJ2-3 | TRBV27 | ASRLAGVVDTQY
TRBJ2-1 | TRBV2 | ASRPVEGNF
TRBJ2-1 | TRBV13 | ASSLGRATYNEQF
TRBJ1-2 | TRBV4-3 | ASSQEYLMKQPIRYGYT
TRBJ2-1 | TRBV6-5 | ASSYGGTGPNEQF
TRBJ1-2 | TRBV2 | ATTDGLDYGYT
TRBJ2-2 | TRBV5-1 | ASRIGAGELS
TRBJ2-2 | TRBV2 | ASSSWGSNTGELF
TRBJ2-1 | TRBV29-1 | SALDYNEQF
TRBJ2-7 | TRBV28 | ASKFSSEQY
TRBJ2-2 | TRBV24-1 | ATSSYRGIGTGELF
TRBJ1-5 | TRBV12-3/TRBV12-4 | ASSLTPNDGPQH
TRBJ1-1 | TRBV10-3 | AICRTANTEAF
TRBJ2-5 | TRBV29-1 | SVHAGTQETQY
TRBJ2-3 | TRBV2 | ASSEGLAGGGIDTQY
TRBJ2-1 | TRBV9 | ASSVVSGGFYNEQF
TRBJ2-3 | TRBV12-3/TRBV12-4 | ASSGITVLAGAADTQY
TRBJ2-7 | TRBV20-1 | SARSRGYEQY
TRBJ1-1 | TRBV6-5 | ASSYTATGVTEAF
TRBJ2-7 | TRBV7-2 | ASSETLGYAYEQY
TRBJ2-5 | TRBV15 | ATSREAGQETQY
TRBJ2-5 | TRBV20-1 | SARDRSGRTVETQY